What follows is one TCR beta chain and its context. Its antigen is currently unknown. These data originate in a study of T cell repertoires in cytomegalovirus infection. Study findings and constraints: It was HLA-C-restricted CMV-specific TCR beta clonotypes that dominated the response ex vivo. Accumulated public TCR beta family frequency recognized individuals carrying CMV together with the relevant HLA.

The J segment lost 5 bases and the V segment lost 6 bases, leaving 12 bases of the junction unmatched. The germline V gene has CDR1 MNHNY and CDR2 SVGAGI (reference sequence). The CDR3 contains 15 residues. Each CDR3 protein gets one entry after TCRdb re-called the reads with MiXCR. The sample consists of 740,000 or so distinct CDR3 sequences, about a third of them appearing once. This chain joins TRBV6-6 and TRBJ1-2, with 7 positions matching TRBD1. Material: PBMCs. The TCR originated in a human donor in good health (CMV status not recorded). Some clones in this sample may be carry-over from other donors' samples. CDR3 residues: CASSHRTGAEYGYTF. Here the CDR3 DNA reads TGTGCCAGCAGCCACCGGACAGGAGCAGAATATGGCTACACCTTC.